This TCR beta chain stems from a study of blood T cell repertoires in COVID-19 (dated by TCRdb to 2019 to 2021). Study-wide context: Samples covering the acute and convalescent phases of COVID-19 were provided by collaborators in the United States, Italy and Spain. The repertoires were released in a freely available public database meant as a resource for research on the immune response to SARS-CoV-2. Nearly every sample came with metadata listing a de-identified subject ID, COVID-19 status, age in years and sex. The prospective study material was composed of cDNA or gDNA derived from T cells, B-cell-depleted T cells, or PBMCs. HLA class I and class II types, where available, came from metadata supplied by the sample provider rather than from assay-based typing. Deeply sampled blood TCRbeta repertoires from subjects exposed to, actively infected with, or recovered from COVID-19 were included in the dataset. Samples were obtained from the ongoing ImmuneRACE study (first 160 participants) and from 1,254 subjects provided by 6 global collaborators.

The collaborating institutions used their own protocols to collect whole blood in K2EDTA tubes. Collaborator samples were shipped for TCRbeta analysis as frozen whole blood, isolated PBMCs, or DNA extracted from either sample type. The paper's findings and limits, for the study overall: How much clinical and demographic metadata was included differed by source and by participant, and the metadata was provided uncurated.

In regard to this clone: The antigen this receptor binds is unknown. The input lacks base qualities; no much larger clone sits a single base away.

The V end gives up 4 bases and the J end 0 bases, leaving 9 bases in the junction not matched to a gene. The CDR3 has 17 amino acids, counting the end cysteine and phenylalanine. CDR3 DNA is the only sequence kept; it has 51 bases, read in frame from the first base. The germline V gene gives CDR1 as ENHRY and CDR2 as SYGVKD. The immunoSEQ Assay, a bias-controlled multiplex PCR, was used to amplify TCRbeta CDR3 regions from genomic DNA. The authors' analysis ran thus. The number of nucleated cells in each sample was estimated from the amplification of reference gene primers within the assay. To quantify the absolute abundance of each unique TCRbeta CDR3 rearrangement, sequence reads were collapsed and filtered. For each sample, productive Simpson clonality was calculated as the square root of Simpson's diversity index over productive rearrangements. TCRdb took over this immuneACCESS table, retaining in-frame rearrangements with V and J assigned. Such tables are incomplete; in checked studies, under half of the missing clones stem from an unresolved V gene, and the remainder is unexplained. The DNA was the basis for D and trimming; V, J and clone size are from that table. This sample gives 90,000 to 150,000 clones in total; 60% to 80% of them show up just once. The ten largest clonotypes hold over 6.5% of the sample.

Recombination linked TRBV10-3 to TRBJ1-1, and 9 junctional nucleotides match TRBD1. The clonotype comes from a human donor in a cohort sampled during active COVID-19. The sample consisted of peripheral blood. The DNA sequence is given as TGTGCCATCAGTGGAGGACAGGGGAGAGGGATGAACACTGAAGCTTTCTTT. It specifies CAISGGQGRGMNTEAFF.